Reported below is one T cell receptor (beta chain). In its sample, this clone was seen a few times. The antigen it binds to is not known. Base qualities are not at hand, and no much larger clone is one base apart. This entry comes from a study of cytomegalovirus exposure and HLA in healthy donors (dated by TCRdb to the late 2010s). Context from the whole study: According to an earlier analysis of a few hundred of the donors, some 180 million T cells yielded 117 million unique TCR beta sequences and about 280 Gb of sequence data. Roughly 300 gigabases of sequencing data and roughly 80 million unique TCR sequences made up an early release that covered several hundred HLA-typed donors. Of the approximately 400 genotyped donors, roughly 85% fell in the genetic ancestry cluster associated with self-reported Caucasian donors. The study aimed to test whether signatures of past pathogen exposure could be identified by cataloging public T cell receptors. The study used immunosequencing to profile the T cell repertoires of approximately 690 subjects and linked those repertoires to cytomegalovirus serostatus. Besides the first cohort of 666 subjects, a separate validation cohort made up of about 120 different subjects was used. The study combined high-throughput TCR immunosequencing, statistical association of individual TCRs with disease status, and machine learning to predict cytomegalovirus infection status. A later analysis re-analyzed previously published TCR beta repertoires from approximately 700 donors and added high-resolution HLA genotyping to study TCR occurrence patterns. Rather than drawing on any new phenotypic data, the later analysis identified candidate immune exposures from TCR beta sequences and the way those sequences occurred across donors. In an earlier analysis of roughly 540 of the donors, high-throughput TCR beta sequencing was used to judge whether each TCR beta V gene segment behaved as functional or pseudogenic. Donor age, sex, ethnicity and CMV serostatus were collected together with the repertoire data. A later genetic analysis took genome-wide SNP genotypes for about three fifths of the 666 donors and used that subset as a discovery cohort. Every discovery cohort repertoire had been produced on one sequencing platform. Both class I and class II loci were covered by HLA typing, at four-digit resolution. The number of donors typed differed by locus, with 629-630 for A, B, C, DRB1 and DQB1, roughly 520 for DQA1, 600 to 610 for DPA1, and around 460 for DPB1. Four or five DR-DQ haplotypes were handled as single units for association and clustering because linkage in the cohort was strong. Among approximately 370 genotyped donors of the cohort, an average of about 240,000 unique TCR beta nucleotide sequences was sequenced per donor, of which approximately 19% were non-productive. Overall study outcomes, separate from this receptor: Most TCR sequences were observed very rarely across donors, whereas some public TCRs were present in many individuals. Compared with the approximately 670-donor mean, donors in an Asian-associated ancestry cluster had fewer N-insertions in productive TCRs, according to a later genetic analysis. Three of the identified cytomegalovirus-associated TCR beta chains were confirmed in vitro to be specific for cytomegalovirus antigens. The cohort was sequenced for TCR beta chains only, and without alpha or paired-chain data the features that could be detected were limited. A group of highly shared sequence variants was considered likely to be a technical artifact of the sequencing pipeline. A further reported finding was that TCR beta sequences accurately predicted the HLA-A and HLA-B alleles for most subjects in the first cohort. A total of about 150 TCR beta chains were listed by the study as associated with cytomegalovirus. Approximately 18 rarely observed V segments, including chromosome 9 orphons, were excluded from the earlier analysis of just under 600 of the donors because counts were too low. The 87-base-pair reads could not distinguish some IMGT-functional V segments, including TRBV6-2 and TRBV6-3, so those segments were excluded. Sequencing depth was assumed to be roughly uniform across donors in the presence/absence analyses, though that assumption may not hold. According to a later analysis, most CMV-associated TCR beta chains appeared to be HLA-restricted, and the HLA associations seemed to be driven largely by CMV exposure. Strong co-occurrence of HLA alleles, especially DR and DQ, made assigning TCR associations to individual alleles difficult. According to a later analysis, parvovirus B19, influenza, CMV and Epstein-Barr virus appeared linked to several top co-occurrence clusters. In an earlier analysis of around 600 of the donors, most TCR beta V segments appeared in productive rearrangements about 87% or about 30% of the time, broadly matching IMGT annotations. According to a later analysis, TCR association rates differed among HLA loci, with DRB1 alleles showing the most associated TCRs and HLA-C alleles showing the fewest. The authors suggested that the approach could potentially be extended to other disease states and immunological phenotypes. In a later analysis, HLA-associated TCR beta chains were found to be more clonally expanded and to have lower generation probabilities than equally common non-associated chains. In a later genetic analysis, a missense DCLRE1C variant was associated with V-gene and J-gene trimming of TCR beta chains, and the association was replicated in an independent cohort. The classifier was reported to diagnose cytomegalovirus status with high specificity and sensitivity in both the original and validation cohorts. Linkage disequilibrium might explain the correlated functional status among segregating V segments, but an unknown experimental factor could not be ruled out. Because some donors lacked HLA typing at each locus, the association tests relied only on the typed subset. In a later analysis, around 17,000 TCR beta sequences were associated with specific HLA alleles at a false discovery rate of 0.05. The only immune exposure information available for the cohort was CMV serostatus.

Library creation used the immunoSEQ multiplex PCR assay. A mixture of 60 forward primers for TCR Vbeta segments and 13 reverse primers for TCR Jbeta segments was used in the multiplex PCR. A multiplex PCR assay on genomic DNA amplified the CDR3 region of rearranged TCR beta genes. Amplified TCR beta libraries were sequenced as 87-base-pair reads on the Illumina HiSeq System. For the original study's pipeline: A later analysis counted about 80 million unique TCR beta chains across the 666 repertoires, and 10 million to 12 million of these chains were shared by at least two donors. To remove PCR and sequencing errors, raw reads were error-corrected and collapsed into unique sequences using a nearest-neighbor algorithm that merged closely related sequences. V, D and J gene segments were assigned by aligning CDR3 sequences to IMGT reference sequences. For a sequence to be retained, a match of at least six nucleotides to both a V gene segment and a J gene segment was required. A rearrangement counted as productive if the CDR3 had no stop codons and remained in frame with V and J, and every other rearrangement counted as non-productive. CDR3 was defined by IMGT convention, running from the second conserved V-encoded cysteine to the conserved J-encoded phenylalanine. The earlier analysis of 500 to 650 of the donors excluded any sequence lacking an unambiguous match to a single V gene segment. In an earlier analysis of about 590 of the donors, a V segment was called functional when productive rearrangements were above 56.7%, and segregating when the standard deviation between donors exceeded 5%. To diagnose cytomegalovirus status from the catalog of TCR beta chain sequences, a statistical classification framework was built. In a later analysis, V and J genes were assigned by comparing TCR nucleotide sequences against IMGT/GENE-DB human TR gene sequences. In a later analysis, CDR3 sequences and most-parsimonious VDJ recombination scenarios were assigned using the TCRdist pipeline. In a later analysis, each TCR beta chain was defined by its CDR3 amino acid sequence together with its V-gene family, and reads lacking a unique V-gene family were excluded. As a way to deal with suspected cross-contamination and a sequencing artifact, a later analysis dropped roughly 620 nucleotide sequences that were highly shared and had low generation probability. A later analysis calculated a clonal expansion index for each public chain from normalized within-repertoire ranks of inferred template counts. A later analysis computed generation probabilities with a VDJ recombination model fitted to out-of-frame rearrangements, and checked the results against IGoR. In a later analysis, TCR-TCR, TCR-HLA and TCR-CMV co-occurrence was scored with hypergeometric tests, and a repertoire-size bias correction was applied to TCR pairs. To estimate false discovery rates, a later analysis permuted the HLA or CMV assignments 20 times. In a later analysis, co-occurring TCRs were grouped with DBSCAN, and TCRdist sequence similarity was added when clustering was performed within HLA-allele-positive subsets. For co-occurrence clustering, repertoires with fewer than 30,000 or more than 120,000 public chains were excluded, along with roughly five repertoires with anomalous nucleotide sharing. Imported from immuneACCESS, the table was reduced by TCRdb to in-frame sequences with V and J called. These copies leave out some clones; in studies compared against another copy, an unresolved V gene accounts for under half, and the cause of the remainder is not known. V and J calls and clone size come straight from that table; D and trimming were deduced from the DNA. For this sample there are approximately 160,000 clones; around 68% appear just once. The ten largest clonotypes hold 1.1% to 1.5% of the sample.

In total, roughly 670 healthy bone marrow donors made up the cohort. At the time of sampling, every cohort member was nominally healthy, though immune exposures that went unrecorded were likely present. The donor tested CMV seronegative, placing the donor among the approximately 400 seronegative members of the cohort. A peripheral blood sample was provided by each donor, and peripheral blood mononuclear cells were used for TCR beta sequencing. Genomic DNA was extracted from the blood cell samples with the Qiagen DNeasy Blood Extraction Kit. V ends up 9 bases short and J 4 bases short, with an unmatched junction base count of 1. As encoded in the germline V gene, CDR1 is ENHRY while CDR2 is SYGVKD. The CDR3 runs 11 residues from the cysteine to the phenylalanine. Of all the DNA, just the CDR3 is kept, 33 bases in frame from base 1.

The sequence was obtained from a man aged 45-65 years in good health and CMV-seronegative. Material: PBMCs. The chain employs TRBV10-3 and TRBJ1-2; the central 8 bases match TRBD1. The nucleotide sequence is given as TGTGCCATGGGACAGGCCTATGGCTACACCTTC. This codes for CAMGQAYGYTF.